A selection of T cell receptor beta chains follows, all from one sample in a study of Tregs in tolerant kidney transplant recipients. Here immunoSEQ multiplex PCR was the method, and the copy in TCRdb shows in-frame clones only, minus some. The sample yields around 43,000 clones, 91% seen once. The sample comprised Tregs from blood. All receptors come from a human donor in good health. The CDR3 runs from the conserved cysteine through the conserved F or W. The D gene is left open where the match is weak. A row's size may be missing; if present it is once, few, many or a size class.

V gene: TRBV15; J gene: TRBJ2-1; D gene: TRBD2; clone size: once; CDR3 protein: CATSREGLAGVGRGYNEQFF; CDR3 DNA: TGTGCCACCAGCAGAGAGGGCCTAGCGGGAGTGGGGAGGGGCTACAATGAGCAGTTCTTC
V gene: TRBV5-1; J gene: TRBJ1-1; D gene: .; clone size: .; CDR3 protein: CASSFSGSDVGTEAFF; CDR3 DNA: TGCGCCAGCAGCTTTTCGGGATCTGACGTCGGTACTGAAGCTTTCTTT
V gene: TRBV9; J gene: TRBJ1-1; D gene: .; clone size: .; CDR3 protein: CASSVDTGMNTEAFF; CDR3 DNA: TGTGCCAGCAGCGTAGACACCGGGATGAACACTGAAGCTTTCTTT
V gene: TRBV6-1; J gene: TRBJ2-3; D gene: TRBD2; clone size: once; CDR3 protein: CASKPSGGVNTQYF; CDR3 DNA: TGTGCCAGCAAACCAAGCGGGGGGGTTAATACGCAGTATTTT
V gene: TRBV18; J gene: TRBJ2-1; D gene: .; clone size: .; CDR3 protein: CASSPILEGEQFF; CDR3 DNA: TGTGCCAGCTCACCAATTCTAGAGGGTGAGCAGTTCTTC
V gene: TRBV30; J gene: TRBJ1-2; D gene: TRBD1; clone size: .; CDR3 protein: CASRTGALYGYTF; CDR3 DNA: TGTGCCTCTAGGACAGGCGCCCTCTATGGCTACACCTTC
V gene: TRBV11-3; J gene: TRBJ2-5; D gene: TRBD2; clone size: .; CDR3 protein: CATEHLLAGRGKEPQYF; CDR3 DNA: TGTGCCACCGAGCACCTCCTAGCGGGGCGGGGGAAGGAGCCCCAGTACTTC
V gene: TRBV7-9; J gene: TRBJ1-1; D gene: .; clone size: .; CDR3 protein: CASSLAANTEAFF; CDR3 DNA: TGTGCCAGCAGCTTAGCAGCTAACACTGAAGCTTTCTTT
V gene: TRBV6-5; J gene: TRBJ1-2; D gene: TRBD1; clone size: .; CDR3 protein: CASSYVTGDGYTF; CDR3 DNA: TGTGCCAGCAGTTACGTGACAGGGGATGGCTACACCTTC
V gene: TRBV4-1; J gene: TRBJ1-4; D gene: .; clone size: .; CDR3 protein: CASSQDRSRGEKLFF; CDR3 DNA: TGCGCCAGCAGCCAAGATCGTTCCCGGGGGGAAAAACTGTTTTTT
V gene: TRBV5-1; J gene: TRBJ2-1; D gene: TRBD1; clone size: .; CDR3 protein: CASSLGVTGAHEQFF; CDR3 DNA: TGCGCCAGCAGCTTGGGGGTGACAGGGGCCCATGAGCAGTTCTTC
V gene: TRBV2; J gene: TRBJ2-1; D gene: .; clone size: .; CDR3 protein: CAWQIQGMSYNEQFF; CDR3 DNA: TGTGCCTGGCAAATTCAGGGGATGTCCTACAATGAGCAGTTCTTC
V gene: TRBV6-1; J gene: TRBJ2-7; D gene: .; clone size: few; CDR3 protein: CASSVFPGPFRSEQYF; CDR3 DNA: TGTGCCAGCAGTGTGTTTCCAGGCCCCTTTCGGAGCGAGCAGTACTTC
V gene: TRBV7-8; J gene: TRBJ2-7; D gene: TRBD2; clone size: once; CDR3 protein: CASSSLSGRVYEQYF; CDR3 DNA: TGTGCCAGCAGCTCTTTAAGCGGGAGGGTCTACGAGCAGTACTTC
V gene: TRBV27; J gene: TRBJ1-1; D gene: .; clone size: .; CDR3 protein: CASSSRGGRNTEAFF; CDR3 DNA: TGTGCCAGCAGTTCCCGGGGAGGGCGGAACACTGAAGCTTTCTTT
V gene: TRBV15; J gene: TRBJ2-3; D gene: .; clone size: .; CDR3 protein: CATSRDGSTTDTQYF; CDR3 DNA: TGTGCCACCAGCAGAGATGGGAGCACCACAGATACGCAGTATTTT
V gene: TRBV5-5; J gene: TRBJ2-1; D gene: .; clone size: .; CDR3 protein: CASSLTLSYNEQFF; CDR3 DNA: TGTGCCAGCAGCCTCACCCTCTCCTACAATGAGCAGTTCTTC
V gene: TRBV5-6; J gene: TRBJ1-6; D gene: .; clone size: .; CDR3 protein: CASRLGGLGYNSPLHF; CDR3 DNA: TGTGCCAGCAGGCTGGGGGGCTTGGGGTATAATTCACCCCTCCACTTT
V gene: TRBV27; J gene: TRBJ2-1; D gene: TRBD2; clone size: few; CDR3 protein: CASSHLAGGRYNEQFF; CDR3 DNA: TGTGCCAGCAGTCACTTAGCGGGAGGGAGGTACAATGAGCAGTTCTTC
V gene: TRBV5-4; J gene: TRBJ2-5; D gene: TRBD2; clone size: .; CDR3 protein: CASSLVLAGVKTQYF; CDR3 DNA: TGTGCCAGCAGCTTAGTGCTAGCGGGGGTAAAGACCCAGTACTTC
V gene: TRBV5-8; J gene: TRBJ2-1; D gene: TRBD2; clone size: .; CDR3 protein: CASRTGTSGVFGQFF; CDR3 DNA: TGTGCCAGCAGAACCGGGACTAGCGGGGTTTTTGGGCAGTTCTTC